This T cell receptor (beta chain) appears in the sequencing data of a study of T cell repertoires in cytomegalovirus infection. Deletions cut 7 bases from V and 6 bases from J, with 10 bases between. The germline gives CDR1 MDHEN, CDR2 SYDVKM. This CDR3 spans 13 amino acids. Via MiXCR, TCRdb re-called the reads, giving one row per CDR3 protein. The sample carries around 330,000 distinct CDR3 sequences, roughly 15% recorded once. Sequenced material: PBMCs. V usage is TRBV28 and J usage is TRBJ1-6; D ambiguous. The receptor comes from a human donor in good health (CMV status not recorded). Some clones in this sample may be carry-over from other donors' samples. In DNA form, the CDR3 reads TGTGCCAGCATCTCGGAAGCTAATTCACCCCTCCACTTT. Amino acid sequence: CASISEANSPLHF.